Each of the 10 T cell receptor beta chains below was sequenced from the same sample in a study of CD8 T cells in ankylosing spondylitis. TCRdb analysed the 5' RACE reads with MiXCR anew, one entry per CDR3 protein. The sample has roughly 150,000 distinct CDR3 sequences; 6% to 8.5% are singletons. Input material: blood, either unsorted or a sorted T cell fraction (not recorded which). Every receptor here comes from a female donor with ankylosing spondylitis or in good health (not recorded which).

This clonotype came up many times. The V call is TRBV12-3 or TRBV12-4, the J call TRBJ1-2; possibly TRBD1 for D (6 bases). V dropped 4 bases and J dropped 3 bases, with 15 bases sitting between them. The CDR3 runs 15 residues. CDR3 in DNA: TGTGCCAGCAGTTCGACAGGCAGACAGTACTATGGCTACACCTTC. Translated: CASSSTGRQYYGYTF.

This clonotype was picked up many times. The chain uses TRBV7-3 and TRBJ2-1; 8 nucleotides match TRBD1. The CDR3 spans 15 residues. CDR1 SGHTA and CDR2 FQGTGA come from the germline V gene. With 5 bases clipped from V and 10 bases from J, the junction kept 13 bases outside the gene matches. CDR3 sequence: CASSPRTGPETEQFF. CDR3 nucleotides: TGTGCCAGCAGCCCCCGGACAGGGCCGGAAACAGAGCAGTTCTTC.

This clonotype was detected many times. This chain uses TRBV7-3 with TRBJ2-2; D gene unclear. V dropped 1 base and J dropped 4 bases, with 7 bases sitting between them. The CDR3 contains 14 residues. Germline V CDR1 and CDR2: SGHTA, FQGTGA. The DNA for the CDR3 is TGTGCCAGCAGCTTAAACCCCTCCACCGGGGAGCTGTTTTTT. It encodes CASSLNPSTGELFF. The full variable domain, completed using reference TRBV7-3 and TRBJ2-2, is GAGVSQTPSNKVTEKGKYVELRCDPISGHTALYWYRQSLGQGPEFLIYFQGTGAADDSGLPNDRFFAVRPEGSVSTLKIQRTERGDSAVYLCASSLNPSTGELFFGEGSRLTVL.

This clonotype appeared a few times. The rearrangement uses TRBV19 and TRBJ1-2; possibly TRBD1 for D (5 bases). The CDR3 consists of 13 residues. V lost 5 bases and J 4 bases, leaving 11 bases between the germline ends. CDR1 is LNHDA and CDR2 is SQIVND in the germline V gene (reference sequence). The CDR3 DNA is TGTGCCAGTAGTGCCGACAGTGCCTATGGCTACACCTTC. Protein product: CASSADSAYGYTF. Full variable domain (remainder filled in from reference TRBV19 and TRBJ1-2): DGGITQSPKYLFRKEGQNVTLSCEQNLNHDAMYWYRQDPGQGLRLIYYSQIVNDFQKGDIAEGYSVSREKKESFPLTVTSAQKNPTAFYLCASSADSAYGYTFGSGTRLTVV.

With respect to this clonotype: Possible read error: a much larger clone is one base away. Written as DNA, the CDR3 is TGCGCCAACAGCCAAGCGATGGTTGGGGAAGAGACCCAGTACTTC. Translation gives CANSQAMVGEETQYF. The chain uses TRBV4-1 and TRBJ2-5; no clear D gene. The CDR3 covers 15 residues. Looked up from germline, CDR1 is MGHRA and CDR2 is YSYEKL.

At least ten counts were recorded for this clonotype. This sequence joins TRBV12-3 or TRBV12-4 and TRBJ1-5, with 8 bases matching TRBD1. The CDR3 consists of 13 residues. J gave up 11 bases and V 2 bases, and 5 bases lay outside the gene matches. The CDR3 sequence: CASSLRNRGAQHF. The CDR3, as DNA: TGTGCCAGCAGTTTACGGAACAGGGGGGCCCAGCATTTT.

The chain employs TRBV30 and TRBJ2-3; the match to TRBD1 covers 9 bases. Germline-derived CDR1 and CDR2 are GTSNPN and SVGIG (reference sequence). The V gene end was trimmed by 4 bases and the J gene end by 4 bases; junction bases not matched to a gene: 3. This CDR3 region has 13 residues. The CDR3 region is CAWTQGASDTQYF. The CDR3 DNA follows: TGTGCCTGGACACAGGGGGCATCAGATACGCAGTATTTT.

This clonotype has ten or more counts. The chain employs TRBV27 and TRBJ1-2, with D unclear. V lost 6 bases, J lost 0 bases, and 5 bases lay in between. This CDR3 spans 12 amino acids. Germline CDR1 reads MNHEY; CDR2 reads SMNVEV (reference sequence). The CDR3 region is CASSSTNYGYTF. The CDR3 bases are TGTGCCAGCAGCAGTACTAACTATGGCTACACCTTC.

This clonotype was observed many times. This rearrangement joins TRBV6-5 to TRBJ1-4, with 12 bases fitting TRBD1. The CDR3 has 17 amino acids. From germline, CDR1 is MNHEY and CDR2 SVGAGI. The ends lost 2 bases at V and 4 bases at J; junction bases unmatched: 5. CDR3 region: CASSYRDRGRDNEKLFF. CDR3 coding DNA: TGTGCCAGCAGTTACCGGGACAGGGGGCGGGATAATGAAAAACTGTTTTTT.

Many counts were recorded for this clonotype. The chain is built from TRBV7-2 and TRBJ1-5; TRBD1 matches at 8 bases. CDR1 SGHTA and CDR2 FQGNSA come from the germline V gene. The trim removed 0 bases at V and 3 bases at J, leaving 4 bases unmatched. The CDR3 is 16 residues long. CDR3 sequence (DNA): TGTGCCAGCAGCTTAGCGGGGACAGGAGTCAATCAGCCCCAGCATTTT. This codes for CASSLAGTGVNQPQHF.